The text below deals with one T cell receptor (beta chain). Its antigen is not identified. A multiplex PCR was run with 60 Vbeta primers and 13 Jbeta primers. Some clones are missing from TCRdb's copy, which holds only in-frame ones; the method was immunoSEQ multiplex PCR. The table records 210,000 or so clones, 76% of them present only once. The data belong to a study of cytomegalovirus exposure and HLA in healthy donors. Findings and caveats of the study: A later analysis showed that HLA-associated TCR beta chains had undergone more clonal expansion than equally common others.

Sequenced sample: PBMCs. The source is a man between 18 and 35 years old in good health and CMV-seronegative.

CDR3 in amino acids: CASSLRDRVTDTQYF. The CDR3 DNA is TGTGCCAGCTCACTAAGGGACAGGGTGACAGATACGCAGTATTTT. V gene TRBV18 combines with J gene TRBJ2-3, with TRBD1 matching 9 bases. The CDR3 loop spans 15 amino acids. Germline CDR1 KGHSH, CDR2 LQKENI. J lost 3 bases, V lost 4 bases, and 5 bases had no gene match. Based on the CDR3 plus reference TRBV18 and TRBJ2-3, the full variable domain is NAGVMQNPRHLVRRRGQEARLRCSPMKGHSHVYWYRQLPEEGLKFMVYLQKENIIDESGMPKERFSAEFPKEGPSILRIQQVVRGDSAAYFCASSLRDRVTDTQYFGPGTRLTVL.